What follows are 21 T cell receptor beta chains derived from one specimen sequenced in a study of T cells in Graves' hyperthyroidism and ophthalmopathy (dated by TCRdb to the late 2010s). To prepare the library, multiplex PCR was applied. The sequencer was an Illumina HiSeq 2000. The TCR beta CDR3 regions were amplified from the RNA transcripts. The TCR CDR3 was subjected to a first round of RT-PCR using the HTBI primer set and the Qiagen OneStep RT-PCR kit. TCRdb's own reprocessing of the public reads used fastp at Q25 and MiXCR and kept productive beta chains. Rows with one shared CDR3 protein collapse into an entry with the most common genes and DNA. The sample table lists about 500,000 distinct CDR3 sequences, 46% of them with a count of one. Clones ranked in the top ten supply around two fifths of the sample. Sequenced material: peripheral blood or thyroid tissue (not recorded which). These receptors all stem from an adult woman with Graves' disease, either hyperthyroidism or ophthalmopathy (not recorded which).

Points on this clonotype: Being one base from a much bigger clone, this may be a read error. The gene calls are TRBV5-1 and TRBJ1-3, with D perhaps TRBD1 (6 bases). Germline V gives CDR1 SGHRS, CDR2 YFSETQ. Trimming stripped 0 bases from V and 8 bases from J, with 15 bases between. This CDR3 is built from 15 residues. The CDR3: CASSLEGDGGDTIYF. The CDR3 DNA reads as TGCGCCAGCAGCTTGGAGGGGGACGGAGGAGACACCATATATTTT.

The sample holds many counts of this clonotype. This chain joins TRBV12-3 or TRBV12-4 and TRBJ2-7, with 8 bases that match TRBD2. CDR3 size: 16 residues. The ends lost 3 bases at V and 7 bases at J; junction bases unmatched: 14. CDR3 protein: CASSLGAGAPVAEQYF. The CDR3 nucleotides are TGTGCCAGCAGTTTGGGAGCGGGGGCACCCGTCGCTGAGCAGTACTTC.

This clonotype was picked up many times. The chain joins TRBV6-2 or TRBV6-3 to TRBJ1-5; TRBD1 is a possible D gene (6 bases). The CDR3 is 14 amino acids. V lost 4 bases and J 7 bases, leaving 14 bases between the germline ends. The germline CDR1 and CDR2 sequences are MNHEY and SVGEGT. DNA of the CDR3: TGTGCCAGCAGTTCACGTGGGGGGCAACAGCCCCAGCATTTT. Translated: CASSSRGGQQPQHF.

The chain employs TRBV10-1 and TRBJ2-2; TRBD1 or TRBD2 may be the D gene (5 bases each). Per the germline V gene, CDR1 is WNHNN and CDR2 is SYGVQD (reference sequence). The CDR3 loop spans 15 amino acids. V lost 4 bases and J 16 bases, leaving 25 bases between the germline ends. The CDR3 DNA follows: TGCGCCAGCAGTGCAGGGCCTAGAAACACCGGGGAGTCGTTTTTT. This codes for CASSAGPRNTGESFF.

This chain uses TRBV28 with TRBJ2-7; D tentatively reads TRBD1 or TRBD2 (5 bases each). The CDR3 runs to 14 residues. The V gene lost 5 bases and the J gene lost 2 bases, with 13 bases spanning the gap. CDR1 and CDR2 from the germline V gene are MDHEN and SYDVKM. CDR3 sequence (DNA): TGTGCCAGCAGTACCGGGACCCGACCCTACGAGCAGTACTTC. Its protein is CASSTGTRPYEQYF.

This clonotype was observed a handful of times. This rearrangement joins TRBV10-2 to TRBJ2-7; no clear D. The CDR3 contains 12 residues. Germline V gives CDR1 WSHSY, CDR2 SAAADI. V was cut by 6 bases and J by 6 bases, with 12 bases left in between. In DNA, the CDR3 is TGCGCCAGCAGCTTCGGCTGGGGCGAGCAGTACTTC. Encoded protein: CASSFGWGEQYF.

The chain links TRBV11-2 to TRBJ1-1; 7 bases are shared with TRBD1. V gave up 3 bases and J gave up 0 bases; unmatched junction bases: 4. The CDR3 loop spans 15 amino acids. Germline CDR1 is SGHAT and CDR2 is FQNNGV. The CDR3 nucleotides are TGTGCCAGCAGCTTGGGAGGGGGCGTGAACACTGAAGCTTTCTTT. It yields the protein CASSLGGGVNTEAFF.

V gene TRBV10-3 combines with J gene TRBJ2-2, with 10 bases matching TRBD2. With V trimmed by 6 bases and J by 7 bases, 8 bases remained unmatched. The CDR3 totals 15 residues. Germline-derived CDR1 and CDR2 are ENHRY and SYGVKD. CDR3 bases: TGTGCCATCAGAGGGACTAGCGAGAGGAACGGGGAGCTGTTTTTT. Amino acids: CAIRGTSERNGELFF.

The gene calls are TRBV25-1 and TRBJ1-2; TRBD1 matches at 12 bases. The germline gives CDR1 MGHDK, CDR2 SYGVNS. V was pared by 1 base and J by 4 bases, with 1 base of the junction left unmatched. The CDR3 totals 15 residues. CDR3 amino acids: CASSEWGQGAYGYTF. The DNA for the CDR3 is TGTGCCAGCAGTGAATGGGGACAGGGGGCCTATGGCTACACCTTC.

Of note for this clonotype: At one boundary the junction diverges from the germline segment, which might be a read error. The CDR3 region is CDSSRTSGTAWDTGELFF. DNA of the CDR3: TGTGACAGCAGTAGGACTAGCGGGACGGCCTGGGACACCGGGGAGCTGTTTTTT. This rearrangement joins TRBV6-6 to TRBJ2-2; 12 positions match TRBD2. Per germline, CDR1 MNHNY and CDR2 SVGAGI (reference sequence). This CDR3 is built from 18 residues.

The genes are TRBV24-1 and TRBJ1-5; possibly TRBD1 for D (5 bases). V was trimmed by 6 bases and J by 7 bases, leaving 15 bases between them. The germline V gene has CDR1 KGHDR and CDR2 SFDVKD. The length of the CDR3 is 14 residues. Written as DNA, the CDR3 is TGTGCCACCAGTTTAATAGGGACGGAGCAGCCCCAGCATTTT. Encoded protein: CATSLIGTEQPQHF.

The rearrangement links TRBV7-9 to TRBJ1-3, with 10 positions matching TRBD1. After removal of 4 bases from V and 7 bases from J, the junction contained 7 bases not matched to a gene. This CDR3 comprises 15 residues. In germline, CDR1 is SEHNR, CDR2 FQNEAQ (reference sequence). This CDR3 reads CASSSDGTGANTIYF. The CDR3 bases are TGTGCCAGCAGCTCTGACGGGACAGGGGCTAACACCATATATTTT.

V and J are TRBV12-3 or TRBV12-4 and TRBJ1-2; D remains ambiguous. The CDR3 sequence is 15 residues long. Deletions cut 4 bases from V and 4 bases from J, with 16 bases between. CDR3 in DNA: TGTGCCAGCAGTTCCCCCCGACGGTGGGGCTATGGCTACACCTTC. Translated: CASSSPRRWGYGYTF.

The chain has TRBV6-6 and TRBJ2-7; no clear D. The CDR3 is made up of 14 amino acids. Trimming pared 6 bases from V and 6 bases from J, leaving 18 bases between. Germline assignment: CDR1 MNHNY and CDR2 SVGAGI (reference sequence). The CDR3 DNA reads TGTGCCAGCAGAGATGCAGTGTCCACAAGCGAGCAGTACTTC. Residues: CASRDAVSTSEQYF.

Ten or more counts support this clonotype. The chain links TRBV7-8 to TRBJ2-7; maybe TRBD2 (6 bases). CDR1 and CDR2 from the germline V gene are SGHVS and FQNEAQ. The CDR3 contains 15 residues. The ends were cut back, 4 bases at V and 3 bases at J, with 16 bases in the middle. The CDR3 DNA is TGTGCCAGCAGCTCCTCTAGCGCCCGCGACTACGAGCAGTACTTC. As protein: CASSSSSARDYEQYF. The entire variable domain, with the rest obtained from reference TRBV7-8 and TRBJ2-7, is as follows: GAGVSQSPRYKVAKRGQDVALRCDPISGHVSLFWYQQALGQGPEFLTYFQNEAQLDKSGLPSDRFFAERPEGSVSTLKIQRTQQEDSAVYLCASSSSSARDYEQYFGPGTRLTVT.

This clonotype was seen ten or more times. CDR3 in DNA: TGTGCCAGCAGCTTAGCGGACGAGCAGTACTTC. Translating it yields CASSLADEQYF. The rearrangement uses TRBV7-9 and TRBJ2-7; D gene uncertain. CDR1 is SEHNR and CDR2 is FQNEAQ in the germline V gene (reference sequence). V lost 0 bases to trimming and J lost 5 bases, with 2 bases between them. This CDR3 has 11 residues.

The CDR3 DNA reads TGTGCCTGGAGTCGGAACACTGAAGCTTTCTTT. Translation gives CAWSRNTEAFF. The chain employs TRBV30 and TRBJ1-1, with no clear D. The germline V gene encodes CDR1 GTSNPN and CDR2 SVGIG (reference sequence). The CDR3 sequence is 11 residues long. V was shortened by 2 bases and J by 1 base, with 2 bases between the two germline ends. Combining the CDR3 with reference TRBV30 and TRBJ1-1 gives the whole variable domain SQTIHQWPATLVQPVGSPLSLECTVEGTSNPNLYWYRQAAGRGLQLLFYSVGIGQISSEVPQNLSASRPQDRQFILSSKKLLLSDSGFYLCAWSRNTEAFFGQGTRLTVV.

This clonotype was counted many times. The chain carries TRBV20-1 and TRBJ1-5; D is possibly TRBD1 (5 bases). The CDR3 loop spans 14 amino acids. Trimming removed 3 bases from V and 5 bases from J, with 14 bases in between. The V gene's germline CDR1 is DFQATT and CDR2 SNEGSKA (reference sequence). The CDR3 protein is CSASVGREDQPQHF. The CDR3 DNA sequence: TGCAGTGCTAGCGTGGGCAGGGAGGATCAGCCCCAGCATTTT.

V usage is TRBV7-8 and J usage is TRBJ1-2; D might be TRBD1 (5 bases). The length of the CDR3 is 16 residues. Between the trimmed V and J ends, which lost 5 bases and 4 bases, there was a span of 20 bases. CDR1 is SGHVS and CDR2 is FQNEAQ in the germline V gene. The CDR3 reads CASSPEIFGQGYGYTF. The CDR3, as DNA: TGTGCCAGCAGCCCTGAAATATTTGGGCAGGGCTATGGCTACACCTTC.

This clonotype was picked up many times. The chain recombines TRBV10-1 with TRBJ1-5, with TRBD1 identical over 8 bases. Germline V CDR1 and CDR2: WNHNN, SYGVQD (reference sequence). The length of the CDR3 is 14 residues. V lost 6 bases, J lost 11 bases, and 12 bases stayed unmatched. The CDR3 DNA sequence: TGCGCCAGCAGCCATCTGGGACAGGTTTCGACCCAGCATTTT. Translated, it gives CASSHLGQVSTQHF.

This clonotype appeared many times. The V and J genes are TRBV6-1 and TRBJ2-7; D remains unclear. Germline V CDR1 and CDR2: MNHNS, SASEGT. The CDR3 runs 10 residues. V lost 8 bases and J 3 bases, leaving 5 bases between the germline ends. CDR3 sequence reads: CASGGYEQYF. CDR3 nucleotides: TGTGCCAGCGGTGGCTACGAGCAGTACTTC.